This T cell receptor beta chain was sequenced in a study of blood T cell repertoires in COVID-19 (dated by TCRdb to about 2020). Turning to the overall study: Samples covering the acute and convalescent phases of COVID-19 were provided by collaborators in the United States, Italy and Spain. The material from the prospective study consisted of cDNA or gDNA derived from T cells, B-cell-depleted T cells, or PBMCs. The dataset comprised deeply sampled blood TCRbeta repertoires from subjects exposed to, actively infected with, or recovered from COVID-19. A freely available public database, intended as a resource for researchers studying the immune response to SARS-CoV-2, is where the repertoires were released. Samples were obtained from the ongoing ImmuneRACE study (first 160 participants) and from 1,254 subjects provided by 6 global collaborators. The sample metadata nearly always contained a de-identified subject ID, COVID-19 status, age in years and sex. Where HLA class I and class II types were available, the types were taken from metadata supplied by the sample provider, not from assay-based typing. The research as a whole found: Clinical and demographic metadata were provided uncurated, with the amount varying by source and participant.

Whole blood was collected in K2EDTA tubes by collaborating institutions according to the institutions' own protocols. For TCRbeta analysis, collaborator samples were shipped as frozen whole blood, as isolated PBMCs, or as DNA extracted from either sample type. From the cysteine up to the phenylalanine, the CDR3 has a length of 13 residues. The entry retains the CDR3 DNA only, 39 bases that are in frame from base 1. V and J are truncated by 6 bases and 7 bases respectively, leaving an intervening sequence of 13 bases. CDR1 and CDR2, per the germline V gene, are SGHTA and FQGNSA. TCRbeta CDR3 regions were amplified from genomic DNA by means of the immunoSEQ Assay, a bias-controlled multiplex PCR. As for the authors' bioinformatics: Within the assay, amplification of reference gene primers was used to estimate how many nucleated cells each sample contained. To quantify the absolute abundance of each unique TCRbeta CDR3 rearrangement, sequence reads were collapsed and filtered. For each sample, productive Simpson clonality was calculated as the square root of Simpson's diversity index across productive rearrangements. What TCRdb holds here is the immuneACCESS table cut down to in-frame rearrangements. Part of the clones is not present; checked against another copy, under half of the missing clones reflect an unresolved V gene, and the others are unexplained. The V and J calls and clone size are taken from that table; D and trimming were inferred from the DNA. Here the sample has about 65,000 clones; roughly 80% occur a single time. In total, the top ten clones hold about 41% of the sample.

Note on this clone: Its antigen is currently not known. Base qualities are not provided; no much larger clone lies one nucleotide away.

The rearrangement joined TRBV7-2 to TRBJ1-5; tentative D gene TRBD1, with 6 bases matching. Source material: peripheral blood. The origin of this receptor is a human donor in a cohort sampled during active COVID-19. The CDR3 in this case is CASSPATGQPQHF. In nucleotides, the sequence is TGTGCCAGCAGTCCCGCTACAGGGCAGCCCCAGCATTTT.